The 21 T cell receptor beta chains presented below share a single source sample, sequenced in a study of blood T cell repertoires in COVID-19. Generated by immunoSEQ multiplex PCR, the TCRdb table keeps only in-frame clones and is missing some. The data contain about 350,000 clones, approximately 91% of them singletons. The source material was PBMCs or T cells enriched from blood (not recorded which). These receptors were obtained from a woman aged 25-40 years who had been exposed to COVID-19.

J is TRBJ1-1 and V is TRBV6-5, with 8 bases identical to TRBD1. Looked up from germline, CDR1 is MNHEY and CDR2 is SVGAGI. J lost 7 bases, V lost 2 bases, and 6 bases had no gene match. The CDR3 sequence is 14 residues long. The DNA for the CDR3 is TGTGCCAGCAGTTACGGGACCGGGACAGGTGAAGCTTTCTTT. Translating it yields CASSYGTGTGEAFF.

The chain carries TRBV12-3 or TRBV12-4 and TRBJ1-2, with D maybe TRBD1 (5 bases). The V end lost 7 bases, the J end lost 5 bases, and 14 bases lay between the germline ends. The CDR3 length is 13 residues. CDR3 in DNA: TGTGCCAGCACCCTCGGGAGACAGTATGGCTACACCTTC. This encodes CASTLGRQYGYTF.

The CDR3 nucleotides read TGTGCCAGCAGCTTGAGGGGTCGCGTTGCCGGGGAGCTGTTTTTT. Translating gives CASSLRGRVAGELFF. The rearrangement joins TRBV5-4 to TRBJ2-2; weak D call: TRBD1 (5 bases). Trimming removed 1 base at V and 6 bases at J, with 13 bases between. This CDR3 is 15 amino acids long. CDR1 is SGHNT, CDR2 YYREEE, per germline (reference sequence).

The V and J genes are TRBV29-1 and TRBJ1-6; 9 bases map to TRBD1. J gave up 8 bases and V 4 bases, and 6 bases lay outside the gene matches. The CDR3 contains 14 residues. Germline-derived CDR1 and CDR2 are SQVTM and ANQGSEA. The CDR3 nucleotides read TGCAGCGTTGCTGTCGGGGACAGGGATTCACCCCTCCACTTT. This codes for CSVAVGDRDSPLHF.

The J gene is TRBJ1-5, the V gene TRBV19, with a possible D match to TRBD1 (6 bases). V was shortened by 1 base and J by 7 bases, with 14 bases between the two germline ends. The CDR3 runs to 15 residues. Looked up from germline, CDR1 is LNHDA and CDR2 is SQIVND (reference sequence). CDR3: CASSIGGGGGQPQHF. The CDR3 DNA reads TGTGCCAGTAGTATAGGAGGGGGTGGGGGACAGCCCCAGCATTTT.

The rearrangement uses TRBV5-1 and TRBJ2-5, with a tentative D call TRBD2 (7 bases). Between the trimmed V and J ends, which lost 2 bases and 5 bases, there was a span of 16 bases. Germline CDR1 is SGHRS and CDR2 is YFSETQ. There are 15 residues in the CDR3. Here the CDR3 DNA reads TGCGCCAGCAGCTTTTATGGGGGGGCGACGGAGACCCAGTACTTC. It specifies CASSFYGGATETQYF.

CDR3 nucleotides: TGCGCCAGCAGCCCAGCGGGAGGGCCTTACAATGAGCAGTTCTTC. This encodes CASSPAGGPYNEQFF. J is TRBJ2-1 and V is TRBV4-1; 10 nucleotides align to TRBD2. Trimming took 4 bases from V and 4 from J; bases not matched to a gene: 4. In germline, CDR1 is MGHRA, CDR2 YSYEKL. There are 15 residues in the CDR3.

The V call is TRBV29-1, the J call TRBJ1-1, with 7 positions matching TRBD1. Germline values: CDR1 SQVTM, CDR2 ANQGSEA. There are 14 residues in the CDR3. V gave up 5 bases and J gave up 3 bases; unmatched junction bases: 9. CDR3 residues: CSVCRGARDTEAFF. Written as DNA, the CDR3 is TGCAGCGTTTGCAGGGGGGCGCGGGACACTGAAGCTTTCTTT.

On this clone itself: Additional DNA sequences in this sample encode the identical CDR3. V gene TRBV28 combines with J gene TRBJ2-7; D remains unclear. CDR3 length equals 12 residues. CDR1 is MDHEN and CDR2 is SYDVKM in the germline V gene. The ends were cut back, 2 bases at V and 3 bases at J, with 5 bases in the middle. The CDR3 reads CASSLPRYEQYF. The CDR3 nucleotides are TGTGCCAGCAGTTTACCCCGCTACGAGCAGTACTTC.

A few counts support this clone. J is TRBJ2-1 and V is TRBV15; 9 bases align to TRBD1. This CDR3 has 14 residues. Losses at the gene ends were 4 bases for V and 3 bases for J; bases not matched to a gene: 1. CDR1 is LNHNV and CDR2 is YYDKDF in the germline V gene (reference sequence). DNA of the CDR3: TGTGCCACCAGCATGACAGGGGGCTACAATGAGCAGTTCTTC. It encodes CATSMTGGYNEQFF.

This chain links TRBV27 with TRBJ1-1, with a possible D match to TRBD1 (5 bases). The germline gives CDR1 MNHEY, CDR2 SMNVEV (reference sequence). V gave up 2 bases and J gave up 6 bases, with 22 bases separating them. The length of the CDR3 is 17 residues. The CDR3 here is CASSLMAGSVLVAEAFF. The CDR3 coding sequence is TGTGCCAGCAGTTTAATGGCAGGGTCGGTTCTGGTCGCTGAAGCTTTCTTT.

V usage is TRBV2 and J usage is TRBJ1-5; 8 bases map to TRBD1. CDR3 size: 16 residues. CDR1 and CDR2 (germline): SNHLY, FYNNEI. With V trimmed by 3 bases and J by 6 bases, 10 bases remained unmatched. This CDR3 reads CASSDGRGRRGQPQHF. The CDR3 DNA reads as TGTGCCAGCAGTGATGGCAGGGGGCGACGCGGTCAGCCCCAGCATTTT.

The chain combines TRBV10-2 with TRBJ1-6; no definite D call. This CDR3 is built from 14 residues. The germline V gene has CDR1 WSHSY and CDR2 SAAADI. Trimming took off 6 bases at V and 5 bases at J, with 11 bases between the two ends. The CDR3 DNA reads TGCGCCAGCAGGAGAGGCACAAATAATTCACCCCTCCACTTT. Translated: CASRRGTNNSPLHF.

This clone has a single count. The V call is TRBV6-2 or TRBV6-3, the J call TRBJ1-6, with TRBD1 as a possible D gene (6 bases). The CDR3 sequence is 14 residues long. Trimming stripped 2 bases from V and 9 bases from J, with 11 bases between. Per germline, CDR1 MNHEY and CDR2 SVGEGT. The CDR3 reads CASSYVDRLSPLHF. CDR3 coding DNA: TGTGCCAGCAGTTACGTCGACAGGCTTTCACCCCTCCACTTT.

Of note for this clone: At the DNA level, this CDR3 is encoded by other sequences in the same sample as well. CDR3 sequence: CASSLGQGNTEAFF. In nucleotides, the CDR3 is TGTGCCAGCAGCTTAGGGCAGGGGAACACTGAAGCTTTCTTT. The V gene is TRBV7-9, the J gene TRBJ1-1, with TRBD1 as a possible D gene (5 bases). Trimming removed 1 base at V and 1 base at J, with 7 bases between. This CDR3 has 14 residues. Germline CDR1 and CDR2: SEHNR and FQNEAQ (reference sequence).

The chain uses TRBV5-1 and TRBJ2-3; TRBD2 matches at 16 bases. V was clipped by 3 bases and J by 3 bases; unmatched bases: 7. Germline loops: CDR1 SGHRS, CDR2 YFSETQ. CDR3 size: 18 residues. The CDR3 loop is CASSWTGTSGRATDTQYF. The CDR3 DNA sequence: TGCGCCAGCAGCTGGACCGGGACTAGCGGGAGGGCAACAGATACGCAGTATTTT.

This clone occurred a few times. The chain carries TRBV27 and TRBJ2-7; TRBD2 matches 12 bases. The V gene's germline CDR1 is MNHEY and CDR2 SMNVEV (reference sequence). V lost 3 bases and J lost 1; bases outside the gene matches: 4. The CDR3 has 16 residues. This CDR3 is CASSFFGTSGSYEQYF. The CDR3 DNA reads as TGTGCCAGCAGTTTTTTTGGGACTAGCGGGTCCTACGAGCAGTACTTC.

This clone has a handful of counts. The chain is built from TRBV23-1 and TRBJ1-1, with D perhaps TRBD1 (5 bases). TRBV23-1 counts as an open reading frame of uncertain function. V was trimmed by 0 bases and J by 0 bases, leaving 11 bases between them. This CDR3 comprises 16 residues. The CDR3, as DNA: TGCGCCAGCAGTCAATCACTTCAGGGCCTGAACACTGAAGCTTTCTTT. It encodes CASSQSLQGLNTEAFF.

Here the CDR3 DNA reads TGTGCTAGTGCCCGACAGGGGGTCTACAATGAGCAGTTCTTC. Translation gives CASARQGVYNEQFF. This chain connects TRBV12-5 to TRBJ2-1; TRBD1 agrees at 9 bases. The CDR3 sequence is 14 residues long. V was clipped by 7 bases and J by 3 bases; unmatched bases: 4. Germline lookup yields CDR1 LGHNT and CDR2 FRNRAP.

The chain combines TRBV10-2 with TRBJ1-1; D gene uncertain. Germline V gives CDR1 WSHSY, CDR2 SAAADI. The V end was cut by 7 bases, the J end by 4 bases, with 13 bases between. The CDR3 extends over 13 amino acids. CDR3 region: CASKSELGTEAFF. For the CDR3, the DNA is TGCGCCAGCAAATCGGAGTTGGGCACTGAAGCTTTCTTT.

The chain carries TRBV11-3 and TRBJ2-1; TRBD2 matches 7 bases. The length of the CDR3 is 15 residues. The germline CDR1 and CDR2 sequences are SGHNT and YENEEA. After removal of 7 bases from V and 5 bases from J, the junction contained 11 bases not matched to a gene. The CDR3 DNA reads as TGTGCCAGCAACCCCGGGACTACTTGGAACAATGAGCAGTTCTTC. Translated, it gives CASNPGTTWNNEQFF.